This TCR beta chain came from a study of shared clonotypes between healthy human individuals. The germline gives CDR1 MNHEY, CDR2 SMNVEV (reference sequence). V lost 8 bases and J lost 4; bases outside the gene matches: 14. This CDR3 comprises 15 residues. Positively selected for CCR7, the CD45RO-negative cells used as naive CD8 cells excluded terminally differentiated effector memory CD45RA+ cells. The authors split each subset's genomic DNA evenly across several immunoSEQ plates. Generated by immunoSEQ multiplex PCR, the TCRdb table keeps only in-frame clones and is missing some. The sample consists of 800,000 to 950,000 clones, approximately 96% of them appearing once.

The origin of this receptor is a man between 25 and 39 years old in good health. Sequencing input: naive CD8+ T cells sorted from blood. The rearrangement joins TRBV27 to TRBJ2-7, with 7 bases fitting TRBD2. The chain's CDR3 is CASSYRGGSGYEQYF. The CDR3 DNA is TGTGCCAGCTCTTATAGGGGCGGGAGTGGTTACGAGCAGTACTTC.